This T cell receptor (beta chain) was observed in a study of blood T cell repertoires in COVID-19. As processed by the authors: Using reference gene primer amplification, nucleated cell counts were estimated. The assay was immunoSEQ multiplex PCR, and TCRdb's table has in-frame clones only and misses some. The D gene and trimming were derived from the DNA, and the V and J assignments and clone size from that table. There are approximately 440,000 clones in the sample; about 90% occur only once, and around 0.6% lies in the top ten. The V and J ends lost 6 bases and 1 base, in that order; junction bases with no gene match: 10. The germline gives CDR1 MDHEN, CDR2 SYDVKM. CDR3 length: 16 amino acids.

Sequenced material: PBMCs or T cells enriched from blood (not recorded which). The origin of this receptor is a man aged 18 to 35 who had recovered from COVID-19. The J gene is TRBJ1-1, the V gene TRBV28, with 8 bases that match TRBD1. As DNA, the CDR3 is TGTGCCAGCAGCCGACGCGCCGGGACAGGGAACACTGAAGCTTTCTTT. It translates to CASSRRAGTGNTEAFF.